The 17 T cell receptor beta chains below were found in one sample sequenced in a study of CD4 and CD8 cells across lung adenocarcinoma regions. TCRdb redid the calling of the PCR reads with MiXCR, one entry per CDR3 protein. The sample holds 24,000 or so distinct CDR3 sequences; over 40% are singletons and the top ten take about a fifth. Material: CD4+ T cells from the center of a lung tumor. The receptors derive from a male donor with lung adenocarcinoma. The CD4 and CD8 labels of this study may be unreliable.

Many counts were recorded for this clonotype. The chain combines TRBV6-5 with TRBJ1-5; D gene unclear. The V end was cut by 0 bases, the J end by 7 bases, with 7 bases between. This CDR3 is 13 amino acids long. Germline V CDR1 and CDR2: MNHEY, SVGAGI. CDR3 bases: TGTGCCAGCAGTTACTCGAATCAACAGCCCCAGCATTTT. It translates to CASSYSNQQPQHF.

Details on this clonotype: The junction shows a germline mismatch at one end, possibly a read error. The chain is built from TRBV6-5 and TRBJ2-2; D call uncertain. The germline V gene encodes CDR1 MNHEY and CDR2 SVGAGI. The CDR3 has 15 residues. The CDR3 protein is CARRLQSVIPEALYF. The CDR3 DNA reads TGTGCCAGGAGACTCCAGTCCGTAATTCCAGAGGCGCTGTATTTT.

This clonotype has at least ten counts. V usage is TRBV6-1 and J usage is TRBJ2-1; 7 bases fit TRBD2. Germline CDR1 MNHNS, CDR2 SASEGT. J gave up 7 bases and V 6 bases, and 15 bases lay outside the gene matches. The CDR3 has 16 amino acids. CDR3: CASSPTVGTTGNEQFF. The CDR3 DNA reads as TGTGCCAGCAGCCCAACCGTCGGGACTACCGGTAATGAGCAGTTCTTC.

This clonotype occurred a few times. This rearrangement joins TRBV12-3 or TRBV12-4 to TRBJ2-2; TRBD2 matches at 8 bases. The ends lost 2 bases at V and 4 bases at J; junction bases unmatched: 3. There are 15 residues in the CDR3. This chain's CDR3 is CASSLLAGLTGELFF. CDR3 in DNA: TGTGCCAGCAGTTTACTAGCGGGTCTCACCGGGGAGCTGTTTTTT.

This clonotype rates as medium-sized (0.01 to 0.1%). CDR3 nucleotide sequence: TGTGCCAGCAGTTTAACAGGGGCAGGCTACAATGAGCAGTTCTTC. Its protein product is CASSLTGAGYNEQFF. The gene calls are TRBV27 and TRBJ2-1; TRBD1 matches at 7 bases. The germline V gene has CDR1 MNHEY and CDR2 SMNVEV (reference sequence). The CDR3 consists of 15 residues. The junction had 4 bases not matched to a gene; V was cut back by 2 bases and J by 3 bases.

In its sample, this clonotype was seen many times. J is TRBJ2-3 and V is TRBV7-3; TRBD2 matches 7 bases. CDR3 length: 14 amino acids. Losses at the gene ends were 3 bases for V and 0 bases for J; bases not matched to a gene: 0. Germline V gene data show CDR1 as SGHTA and CDR2 as FQGTGA. CDR3 DNA: TGTGCCAGCAGCTTTAGCGGGAGCACAGATACGCAGTATTTT. It translates to CASSFSGSTDTQYF.

This clonotype appeared a single time. The chain employs TRBV6-8 and TRBJ2-3; TRBD2 matches 7 bases. Trimming took 4 bases from V and 11 from J; bases not matched to a gene: 18. CDR3 length equals 16 residues. The germline V gene has CDR1 MNHGY and CDR2 SAAAGT. In nucleotides, the CDR3 is TGTGCCAGCAGTTTCTCGGAACTGGGAGGGGTGAATATGCAGTATTTT. Translating it yields CASSFSELGGVNMQYF.

The CDR3 protein is CASRPTGGTYEQYF. The CDR3, as DNA: TGCGCCAGCAGACCAACGGGGGGAACCTACGAGCAGTACTTC. The chain carries TRBV5-1 and TRBJ2-7, with 7 bases that match TRBD2. After removal of 5 bases from V and 2 bases from J, the junction contained 7 bases not matched to a gene. The CDR3 contains 14 residues. CDR1 is SGHRS and CDR2 is YFSETQ in the germline V gene.

On this clonotype: A read error may account for a junction end that differs from germline. V usage is TRBV6-5 and J usage is TRBJ2-5; 7 nucleotides agree with TRBD2. Per germline, CDR1 MNHEY and CDR2 SVGAGI. This CDR3 is built from 19 residues. The CDR3 coding sequence is TGTGCCAGCAGTTACTGGGCGGGGCCCGGGGGGAGTGGCCAAGAGACGCAGTACTTC. Translation gives CASSYWAGPGGSGQETQYF.

This clonotype was seen many times. CDR3 loop: CASSPQLAAYNEQFF. The DNA of the CDR3 is TGTGCCAGCAGCCCCCAGCTAGCGGCCTACAATGAGCAGTTCTTC. The gene calls are TRBV7-2 and TRBJ2-1; 7 positions agree with TRBD2. J was trimmed by 2 bases and V by 5 bases; bases with no gene match: 6. The CDR3 covers 15 residues. Germline V gene data show CDR1 as SGHTA and CDR2 as FQGNSA.

In its sample, this clonotype was seen many times. This chain uses TRBV6-1 with TRBJ2-2, with TRBD2 identical over 7 bases. Per the germline V gene, CDR1 is MNHNS and CDR2 is SASEGT. This CDR3 is 13 amino acids long. The V segment lost 9 bases and the J segment 6 bases; nucleotides outside the gene matches: 7. This CDR3 is CASIPGGSGELFF. As DNA, the CDR3 is TGTGCCAGTATCCCCGGGGGGTCCGGGGAGCTGTTTTTT.

This clonotype was counted ten times or more. The chain joins TRBV27 to TRBJ2-3, with 9 bases fitting TRBD2. Unmatched junction bases numbered 6, after V lost 3 bases and J lost 5 bases. Per the germline V gene, CDR1 is MNHEY and CDR2 is SMNVEV (reference sequence). The CDR3 is 15 residues long. The DNA for the CDR3 is TGTGCCAGCAGTTTCCGCGGGAGGGCCGGAGATACGCAGTATTTT. Translation gives CASSFRGRAGDTQYF.

As concerns this clonotype: A junction end diverges from the germline sequence, so it may reflect a read error. The gene calls are TRBV6-1 and TRBJ2-3; perhaps TRBD2 as D (7 bases). Germline CDR1 reads MNHNS; CDR2 reads SASEGT. The CDR3 has 16 amino acids. In nucleotides, the CDR3 is TGTGCCAGACGCGTCACGGGGGGCGGAGTCACAGATATTCAGTACTTT. This codes for CARRVTGGGVTDIQYF.

A remark on this clonotype: One end of the junction does not line up with germline, which may come from a read error. The chain couples TRBV11-2 to TRBJ2-1; possible D gene TRBD2, 5 bases. This CDR3 spans 15 amino acids. Germline CDR1 and CDR2: SGHAT and FQNNGV. CDR3 protein: CASSLGEAEYGEQFF. The CDR3 nucleotides read TGTGCCAGCAGCTTAGGGGAAGCGGAATACGGTGAGCAGTTTTTC.

The V and J genes are TRBV27 and TRBJ2-5; either TRBD1 or TRBD2 may supply D (6 bases each). CDR3 size: 17 residues. CDR1 and CDR2 (germline): MNHEY, SMNVEV (reference sequence). With 8 bases removed from V and 0 bases from J, the gap between germline ends came to 22 bases. The CDR3 nucleotides read TGTGCCAGCGGAGGGGGTCTCGCAGGCCGTGACCAAGAGACCCAGTACTTC. The encoded protein is CASGGGLAGRDQETQYF.

This clonotype was recorded at least ten times. CDR3 DNA sequence: TGTGCCAGCGAGAAAGTTGTTTTTGGTACGCAGTATTTT. Residues: CASEKVVFGTQYF. The V gene is TRBV6-1, the J gene TRBJ2-3; D is ambiguous. The CDR3 is 13 residues long. Trimming cost V 8 bases and J 8 bases, with 17 bases left between them. Germline V gene sequence: CDR1 MNHNS, CDR2 SASEGT.

This clonotype occurred once. V usage is TRBV27 and J usage is TRBJ2-1; TRBD1 matches at 7 bases. CDR1 and CDR2 (germline): MNHEY, SMNVEV (reference sequence). This CDR3 spans 15 amino acids. With V trimmed by 2 bases and J by 10 bases, 11 bases remained unmatched. This chain's CDR3 is CASSLTGAGYGEQFF. CDR3 nucleotide sequence: TGTGCCAGCAGTTTAACAGGGGCAGGCTACGGGGAGCAGTTCTTC.